One and the same sample provided the 30 T cell receptor beta chains below, sequenced in a study of T cell responses to AZD1222 COVID-19 vaccine. Method: immunoSEQ multiplex PCR; TCRdb's copy keeps in-frame clones and lacks some. The data contain around 160,000 clones, about 90% of them singletons. Sequenced here: peripheral blood, sampled 28 days after the second AZD1222 dose. These receptors were obtained from an adult who received the AZD1222 COVID-19 vaccine.

This chain connects TRBV7-9 to TRBJ1-2; TRBD1 agrees at 8 bases. J lost 6 bases, V lost 5 bases, and 8 bases had no gene match. The CDR3 contains 14 residues. Germline values: CDR1 SEHNR, CDR2 FQNEAQ (reference sequence). DNA for the CDR3: TGTGCCAGCAGCCTCCCCAGGGGGCGTGATGGCTACACCTTC. Its protein product is CASSLPRGRDGYTF.

The rearrangement joins TRBV21-1 to TRBJ1-4. TRBV21-1 is labeled a pseudogene. The CDR3 loop spans 15 amino acids. This CDR3 reads CASTKPGATNEKLFF. CDR3 DNA: TGTGCCAGCACTAAACCGGGGGCAACTAATGAAAAACTGTTTTTT.

The chain combines TRBV28 with TRBJ2-7; TRBD1 agrees at 7 bases. The CDR3 sequence is 15 residues long. Germline values: CDR1 MDHEN, CDR2 SYDVKM. V shed 6 bases and J 3 bases; nucleotides not matched to a gene: 11. The DNA for the CDR3 is TGTGCCAGCAGCCATGGGGGACAGACAGGCTACGAGCAGTACTTC. Its translation is CASSHGGQTGYEQYF.

CDR3 amino acids: CASSQDGQGRPQHF. DNA for the CDR3: TGCGCCAGCAGCCAAGATGGGCAGGGGAGGCCCCAGCATTTT. The chain employs TRBV4-1 and TRBJ1-5; perhaps TRBD1 as D (6 bases). The CDR3 covers 14 residues. V was clipped by 0 bases and J by 9 bases, with 12 bases between them. Germline V gene data show CDR1 as MGHRA and CDR2 as YSYEKL.

The gene calls are TRBV7-2 and TRBJ2-4; 9 bases align to TRBD2. This CDR3 contains 15 residues. From germline, CDR1 is SGHTA and CDR2 FQGNSA. The J segment lost 8 bases and the V segment lost 1 base, leaving 6 bases of the junction unmatched. Written as DNA, the CDR3 is TGTGCCAGCAGCTTAGGGGCTAGCGGGAACGACATTCAGTACTTC. Translating gives CASSLGASGNDIQYF.

The CDR3 loop reads CASSIYSWEDSNQPQHF. CDR3 DNA sequence: TGTGCCAGTAGTATTTACAGTTGGGAAGATAGCAATCAGCCCCAGCATTTT. The gene calls are TRBV19 and TRBJ1-5; unclear D gene. In germline, CDR1 is LNHDA, CDR2 SQIVND (reference sequence). This CDR3 comprises 17 residues. V shed 3 bases and J shed 0 bases, with 15 bases lying between them.

In DNA, the CDR3 is TGTGCCAGCAGTCCCTTGATTACTTTAGCGGGAGGTCTCGGGGACAATGAGCAGTTCTTC. It specifies CASSPLITLAGGLGDNEQFF. This chain uses TRBV28 with TRBJ2-1; 10 bases align to TRBD2. The CDR3 loop spans 20 amino acids. The J segment lost 5 bases and the V segment lost 5 bases, leaving 21 bases of the junction unmatched. Germline V gene lookup returns CDR1 MDHEN and CDR2 SYDVKM.

The chain is built from TRBV28 and TRBJ1-1, with D uncertain. The CDR3 length is 14 residues. The germline V and J ends were trimmed by 2 bases and 1 base, with 8 bases remaining between them. Germline V lookup: CDR1 MDHEN, CDR2 SYDVKM. CDR3 coding DNA: TGTGCCAGCAGTTTAAATCGGAGGAACACTGAAGCTTTCTTT. Amino acids: CASSLNRRNTEAFF.

The rearrangement uses TRBV6-5 and TRBJ1-5; D unclear. Trimming took off 5 bases at V and 2 bases at J, with 7 bases between the two ends. Looked up from germline, CDR1 is MNHEY and CDR2 is SVGAGI. The CDR3 contains 13 residues. The CDR3 is CASSPVGNQPQHF. The CDR3 coding sequence is TGTGCCAGCAGTCCGGTGGGCAATCAGCCCCAGCATTTT.

This chain links TRBV27 with TRBJ1-4; 11 bases agree with TRBD1. CDR3 length: 16 residues. CDR1 MNHEY and CDR2 SMNVEV come from the germline V gene (reference sequence). V dropped 5 bases and J dropped 8; count of bases not matched to a gene: 10. DNA of the CDR3: TGTGCCAGCAGTCCAGGACAGGGGGCGGTAAAAGAAAAACTGTTTTTT. Amino acid sequence: CASSPGQGAVKEKLFF.

V usage is TRBV10-3 and J usage is TRBJ2-7; D may be TRBD1 (5 bases). Germline V gene data show CDR1 as ENHRY and CDR2 as SYGVKD. Trimming removed 4 bases from V and 4 bases from J, with 11 bases in between. CDR3 length: 13 residues. The CDR3 DNA is TGTGCCATCAGTGCAACAGGTCGATACGAGCAGTACTTC. Protein: CAISATGRYEQYF.

V is TRBV28 and J is TRBJ1-2; the match to TRBD1 covers 7 bases. With 8 bases clipped from V and 2 bases from J, the junction kept 2 bases outside the gene matches. CDR3 length: 12 amino acids. Germline loops: CDR1 MDHEN, CDR2 SYDVKM. CDR3 nucleotide sequence: TGTGCCAGCTCGACAGGGAACTATGGCTACACCTTC. It codes for CASSTGNYGYTF.

The chain has TRBV7-2 and TRBJ2-1; no clear D. The V end lost 5 bases, the J end lost 4 bases, and 15 bases lay between the germline ends. The CDR3 length is 15 residues. The germline gives CDR1 SGHTA, CDR2 FQGNSA. The CDR3 protein is CASSPLGFEYNEQFF. As DNA, the CDR3 is TGTGCCAGCAGCCCCCTAGGATTCGAGTACAATGAGCAGTTCTTC.

The V gene is TRBV19, the J gene TRBJ2-5; 7 bases map to TRBD2. The germline V gene has CDR1 LNHDA and CDR2 SQIVND (reference sequence). Trimming at V came to 4 bases and at J to 4 bases, leaving 12 bases not matched to a gene. CDR3 length equals 16 residues. The CDR3 sequence: CASSTSRRGGGETQYF. For the CDR3, the DNA is TGTGCCAGTAGTACGTCTCGAAGGGGCGGGGGAGAGACCCAGTACTTC.

The CDR3 region is CATSDPGQNTGELFF. The DNA of the CDR3 is TGTGCCACCAGTGATCCGGGACAGAACACCGGGGAGCTGTTTTTT. V gene TRBV24-1 combines with J gene TRBJ2-2, with a weak D call TRBD1 (6 bases). The V end lost 3 bases, the J end lost 1 base, and 8 bases lay between the germline ends. Germline CDR1 KGHDR, CDR2 SFDVKD. CDR3 length: 15 residues.

This chain joins TRBV7-9 and TRBJ2-5, with D unclear. Germline-derived CDR1 and CDR2 are SEHNR and FQNEAQ (reference sequence). Trimming cost V 5 bases and J 5 bases, with 18 bases left between them. The CDR3 contains 15 residues. The CDR3 here is CASSPGLEEAETQYF. CDR3 nucleotide sequence: TGTGCCAGCAGCCCCGGGCTAGAGGAAGCGGAGACCCAGTACTTC. Together with reference TRBV7-9 and TRBJ2-5, the CDR3 gives the full variable domain: DTGVSQNPRHKITKRGQNVTFRCDPISEHNRLYWYRQTLGQGPEFLTYFQNEAQLEKSRLLSDRFSAERPKGSFSTLEIQRTEQGDSAMYLCASSPGLEEAETQYFGPGTRLLVL.

This rearrangement joins TRBV11-2 to TRBJ2-3; tentatively, D is TRBD1 (6 bases). This CDR3 region has 17 residues. V was trimmed by 0 bases and J by 0 bases, leaving 13 bases between them. Germline V CDR1 and CDR2: SGHAT, FQNNGV. The CDR3 spells CASSLDHAGDSTDTQYF. The CDR3 nucleotides are TGTGCCAGCAGCTTAGATCACGCAGGGGATAGCACAGATACGCAGTATTTT.

The chain combines TRBV6-5 with TRBJ2-5; TRBD2 matches 7 bases. The trim removed 4 bases at V and 4 bases at J, leaving 3 bases unmatched. The germline V gene encodes CDR1 MNHEY and CDR2 SVGAGI. The CDR3 sequence is 13 residues long. CDR3 nucleotide sequence: TGTGCCAGCAGTTCAGCGGGACTAGAGACCCAGTACTTC. Amino acid sequence: CASSSAGLETQYF.

V is TRBV7-3 and J is TRBJ2-3, with 9 bases aligning to TRBD2. Trimming took 5 bases from V and 2 from J; bases not matched to a gene: 8. Per germline, CDR1 SGHTA and CDR2 FQGTGA. This CDR3 spans 16 amino acids. The CDR3 region has the DNA TGTGCCAGCAGCCCCCATAGCGGGAGTTCCACAGATACGCAGTATTTT. Translated, it gives CASSPHSGSSTDTQYF. Full variable domain (missing parts from reference TRBV7-3 and TRBJ2-3): GAGVSQTPSNKVTEKGKYVELRCDPISGHTALYWYRQSLGQGPEFLIYFQGTGAADDSGLPNDRFFAVRPEGSVSTLKIQRTERGDSAVYLCASSPHSGSSTDTQYFGPGTRLTVL.

The V call is TRBV30, the J call TRBJ1-3, with a weak D call TRBD1 (5 bases). V was cut by 1 base and J by 0 bases, with 13 bases left in between. This CDR3 has 16 residues. Germline values: CDR1 GTSNPN, CDR2 SVGIG (reference sequence). CDR3 loop: CAWSGDLRTSGNTIYF. The CDR3 DNA reads as TGTGCCTGGAGTGGGGACTTACGTACCTCTGGAAACACCATATATTTT.

V usage is TRBV6-5 and J usage is TRBJ1-5, with TRBD1 identical over 9 bases. The CDR3 spans 15 residues. J was trimmed by 3 bases and V by 8 bases; bases with no gene match: 8. In germline, CDR1 is MNHEY, CDR2 SVGAGI. CDR3 region: CASSMGTGNNQPQHF. CDR3 DNA: TGTGCCAGCTCGATGGGGACAGGGAACAATCAGCCCCAGCATTTT.

This chain joins TRBV2 and TRBJ1-4, with D possibly being TRBD1 (5 bases). The V end lost 6 bases, the J end lost 3 bases, and 17 bases lay between the germline ends. Germline V gene sequence: CDR1 SNHLY, CDR2 FYNNEI. CDR3 length: 16 amino acids. The chain's CDR3 is CASRDFGGGANEKLFF. CDR3 sequence (DNA): TGTGCCAGCAGGGATTTTGGGGGGGGAGCTAATGAAAAACTGTTTTTT.

The chain carries TRBV6-5 and TRBJ1-1; no clear D. The CDR3 covers 13 residues. Germline values: CDR1 MNHEY, CDR2 SVGAGI. The V end was cut by 2 bases, the J end by 1 base, with 5 bases between. The CDR3 region has the DNA TGTGCCAGCAGTTACAACGGGAACACTGAAGCTTTCTTT. Translation gives CASSYNGNTEAFF.

The CDR3, as DNA: TGTGCCACTCCCCCGAGGACAAGTAATGAAAAACTGTTTTTT. Its translation: CATPPRTSNEKLFF. The gene calls are TRBV5-8 and TRBJ1-4, with D possibly matching TRBD1 (5 bases). Between the trimmed V and J ends, which lost 9 bases and 4 bases, there was a span of 16 bases. The CDR3 sequence is 14 residues long. Looked up from germline, CDR1 is SGHTS and CDR2 is YDEGEE.

The V call is TRBV19, the J call TRBJ1-6, with a tentative D call TRBD1 (5 bases). Trimming removed 7 bases at V and 6 bases at J, with 16 bases between. Germline loops: CDR1 LNHDA, CDR2 SQIVND (reference sequence). The CDR3 extends over 15 amino acids. The CDR3 nucleotides are TGTGCCAGTACCCCCGGGACCGCCCGTAATTCACCCCTCCACTTT. The encoded protein is CASTPGTARNSPLHF.

The gene calls are TRBV5-6 and TRBJ2-1; D may correspond to TRBD1 or TRBD2 (6 bases each). This CDR3 region has 13 residues. V was pared by 1 base and J by 6 bases, with 8 bases between. Looked up from germline, CDR1 is SGHDT and CDR2 is YYEEEE. CDR3 nucleotide sequence: TGTGCCAGCAGCTTGAAGGGGGGCAATGAGCAGTTCTTC. Translation: CASSLKGGNEQFF.

The chain carries TRBV21-1 and TRBJ2-1; the listed D gene, TRBD2, was not tested against the DNA. TRBV21-1 is assigned pseudogene status. This CDR3 has 14 residues. Written as DNA, the CDR3 is TGTGCCAGCAGCATTAAGCGGTTCTACAATGAGCAGTTCTTC. Residues: CASSIKRFYNEQFF.

The V and J genes are TRBV6-5 and TRBJ1-2, with D maybe TRBD1 (5 bases). This CDR3 is 15 amino acids long. Germline V gene data show CDR1 as MNHEY and CDR2 as SVGAGI. V was cut by 2 bases and J by 6 bases, with 16 bases left in between. CDR3 residues: CASSYGGGILDGYTF. The CDR3 DNA is TGTGCCAGCAGTTACGGTGGGGGGATACTAGATGGCTACACCTTC.

The chain is built from TRBV6-5 and TRBJ1-1, with a possible D match to TRBD1 (5 bases). The germline gives CDR1 MNHEY, CDR2 SVGAGI. The CDR3 sequence is 13 residues long. Trimming stripped 0 bases from V and 8 bases from J, with 10 bases between. The CDR3 region has the DNA TGTGCCAGCAGTTACTCCTCACGGGGGGAAGCTTTCTTT. It encodes CASSYSSRGEAFF.

The chain recombines TRBV5-4 with TRBJ2-2; 10 bases map to TRBD1. In germline, CDR1 is SGHNT, CDR2 YYREEE (reference sequence). CDR3 size: 16 residues. The CDR3 nucleotides are TGTGCTGGTTCCGAGAGGACAGGGGGAAATACCGGGGAGCTGTTTTTT. Protein: CAGSERTGGNTGELFF.